This TCR beta chain was sequenced during a study of T cell clonotyping in hematopoietic cell transplantation. Study conclusions and caveats: Higher Inverse Simpson Index values in graft donor and pretransplant recipient predicted broader posttransplant TCR diversity.

Using immunoSEQ multiplex PCR, the repertoire was profiled, and TCRdb retains in-frame clones only, with some absent. The table shows about 12,000 clones, with under 50% occurring only once. The V segment lost 3 bases and the J segment 2 bases; nucleotides outside the gene matches: 4. CDR1 is GTSNPN, CDR2 SVGIG, per germline (reference sequence). The CDR3 extends over 14 amino acids. A remark on this clone: The antigen is unknown.

Sequences were obtained from peripheral blood mononuclear cells. The rearrangement links TRBV30 to TRBJ2-7; 10 nucleotides agree with TRBD1. This sequence originates from a man aged 50 to 60 in good health. Some clones in this sample may be carry-over from other donors' samples. CDR3 in DNA: TGTGCCTGGAGGCGACAGGGGGCCACCTACGAGCAGTACTTC. Its translation: CAWRRQGATYEQYF.